The 30 T cell receptor beta chains below all came from one sample that was sequenced in a study of blood T cell repertoires in COVID-19. Generated by immunoSEQ multiplex PCR, the TCRdb table keeps only in-frame clones and is missing some. The data show 200,000 to 250,000 clones, over 80% seen once. Sequencing used peripheral blood. These receptors all stem from a human donor in a cohort sampled during active COVID-19.

This chain uses TRBV29-1 with TRBJ2-4; 7 nucleotides line up with TRBD1. Germline V gene sequence: CDR1 SQVTM, CDR2 ANQGSEA. V lost 5 bases and J lost 7; bases outside the gene matches: 11. The CDR3 sequence is 14 residues long. CDR3 loop: CSVRVEPGQNIQYF. DNA of the CDR3: TGCAGCGTTCGTGTAGAGCCGGGACAGAACATTCAGTACTTC.

V and J are TRBV11-2 and TRBJ1-3; the D gene is possibly TRBD1 (5 bases). The ends were cut back, 4 bases at V and 4 bases at J, with 20 bases in the middle. This CDR3 contains 17 residues. The V gene's germline CDR1 is SGHAT and CDR2 FQNNGV. The CDR3 reads CASSYRQRVGPGNTIYF. The DNA of the CDR3 is TGTGCCAGCAGCTACAGACAGAGAGTGGGTCCCGGAAACACCATATATTTT.

This chain uses TRBV15 with TRBJ2-1, with TRBD2 identical over 10 bases. Germline V gene sequence: CDR1 LNHNV, CDR2 YYDKDF (reference sequence). The CDR3 length is 15 residues. The V gene end was trimmed by 6 bases and the J gene end by 4 bases; junction bases not matched to a gene: 6. For the CDR3, the DNA is TGTGCCACCAGTCGTGCTAGCGGGGGTTACAATGAGCAGTTCTTC. This codes for CATSRASGGYNEQFF. Complete variable domain (other parts from reference TRBV15 and TRBJ2-1): DAMVIQNPRYQVTQFGKPVTLSCSQTLNHNVMYWYQQKSSQAPKLLFHYYDKDFNNEADTPDNFQSRRPNTSFCFLDIRSPGLGDTAMYLCATSRASGGYNEQFFGPGTRLTVL.

The chain recombines TRBV5-1 with TRBJ2-7, with 9 nucleotides matching TRBD2. Germline lookup yields CDR1 SGHRS and CDR2 YFSETQ. Trimming took 10 bases from V and 2 from J; bases not matched to a gene: 10. This CDR3 contains 14 residues. CDR3 loop: CARGRGGTPYEQYF. The CDR3 region has the DNA TGCGCCCGCGGGCGGGGGGGGACTCCCTACGAGCAGTACTTC.

DNA of the CDR3: TGTGCCAGCAGCTTTTTCCGGCAGGGGGGTTCCTACGAGCAGTACTTC. This gives the protein CASSFFRQGGSYEQYF. V usage is TRBV5-4 and J usage is TRBJ2-7, with a weak D call TRBD1 (7 bases). The CDR3 covers 16 residues. Germline V lookup: CDR1 SGHNT, CDR2 YYREEE (reference sequence). V shed 2 bases and J shed 1 base, with 16 bases lying between them.

This chain joins TRBV18 and TRBJ2-5, with 12 positions matching TRBD1. The DNA end lines up better with TRBJ2-7; the J call may be wrong. The CDR3 sequence is 18 residues long. Germline V lookup: CDR1 KGHSH, CDR2 LQKENI. The CDR3: CASSPTGGTGGTGYEQYF. In nucleotides, the CDR3 is TGTGCCAGCTCACCAACGGGGGGGACAGGGGGCACAGGGTACGAGCAGTACTTC.

Only a few counts were recorded for this clone. V gene TRBV5-4 combines with J gene TRBJ2-7; a weak D match, TRBD2 (5 bases). The CDR3 sequence is 15 residues long. Germline assignment: CDR1 SGHNT and CDR2 YYREEE (reference sequence). V lost 0 bases, J lost 2 bases, and 12 bases lay in between. The CDR3 loop reads CASSLGRAFTYEQYF. The CDR3 nucleotides read TGTGCCAGCAGCTTGGGGCGGGCGTTCACCTACGAGCAGTACTTC.

V is TRBV19 and J is TRBJ1-5; 10 positions agree with TRBD1. The CDR3 length is 17 residues. Trimming cost V 4 bases and J 0 bases; bases outside gene matches: 6. The germline CDR1 and CDR2 sequences are LNHDA and SQIVND (reference sequence). The CDR3 coding sequence is TGTGCCAGTAGTACCCGGGACAGGGGATATAGCAATCAGCCCCAGCATTTT. This sequence encodes CASSTRDRGYSNQPQHF.

This chain uses TRBV29-1 with TRBJ1-2; TRBD1 matches 8 bases. V trimming: 2 bases; J trimming: 3 bases; junction bases outside the gene matches: 5. The CDR3 extends over 14 amino acids. Germline V lookup: CDR1 SQVTM, CDR2 ANQGSEA. The CDR3 here is CSVERQGADYGYTF. The CDR3 DNA reads TGCAGCGTTGAACGGCAGGGGGCAGACTATGGCTACACCTTC. The variable domain in full, completed from reference TRBV29-1 and TRBJ1-2, reads SAVISQKPSRDICQRGTSLTIQCQVDSQVTMMFWYRQQPGQSLTLIATANQGSEATYESGFVIDKFPISRPNLTFSTLTVSNMSPEDSSIYLCSVERQGADYGYTFGSGTRLTVV.

In this sample, this clone turned up once. The chain joins TRBV5-1 to TRBJ2-5, with a weak D call TRBD2 (6 bases). The germline V gene encodes CDR1 SGHRS and CDR2 YFSETQ. V shed 4 bases and J shed 2 bases, with 12 bases lying between them. The CDR3 covers 14 residues. CDR3 sequence (DNA): TGCGCCAGCAGCCCGGGGACTTTACAAGAGACCCAGTACTTC. Translated: CASSPGTLQETQYF.

The chain has TRBV3-1 (or the pseudogene TRBV3-2) and TRBJ2-1; the match to TRBD2 covers 14 bases. From germline, CDR1 is LGHDT and CDR2 YNNKEL (reference sequence). V lost 4 bases, J lost 1 base, and 6 bases stayed unmatched. The CDR3 is 18 residues long. The DNA for the CDR3 is TGTGCCAGCAGCCCCGAGACTAGCGGGAGGGAATCCTACAATGAGCAGTTCTTC. Its protein is CASSPETSGRESYNEQFF.

The chain's CDR3 is CASSLILGGGGTDTQYF. As DNA, the CDR3 is TGTGCCAGCAGCCTCATACTGGGGGGAGGGGGCACAGATACGCAGTATTTT. The chain joins TRBV7-2 to TRBJ2-3; 7 bases are shared with TRBD2. V dropped 5 bases and J dropped 1; count of bases not matched to a gene: 12. Germline CDR1 SGHTA, CDR2 FQGNSA. CDR3 size: 17 residues.

The chain carries TRBV19 and TRBJ1-5; 8 nucleotides match TRBD1. The CDR3 totals 15 residues. Germline CDR1 is LNHDA and CDR2 is SQIVND (reference sequence). Trimming took 10 bases from V and 2 from J; bases not matched to a gene: 10. This CDR3 is CATKPTGAGNQPQHF. For the CDR3, the DNA is TGTGCCACCAAACCGACAGGGGCGGGCAATCAGCCCCAGCATTTT.

A single count supports this clone. The chain uses TRBV6-5 and TRBJ1-2; D not certain. The CDR3 spans 13 residues. The V gene's germline CDR1 is MNHEY and CDR2 SVGAGI. V gave up 4 bases and J gave up 1 base, with 7 bases separating them. CDR3 in amino acids: CASSLGFNYGYTF. The CDR3 DNA reads TGTGCCAGCAGTTTGGGCTTTAACTATGGCTACACCTTC.

The chain couples TRBV9 to TRBJ1-1, with unresolved D. V gave up 0 bases and J gave up 5 bases, with 11 bases separating them. The CDR3 totals 14 residues. Germline V gene sequence: CDR1 SGDLS, CDR2 YYNGEE. The DNA of the CDR3 is TGTGCCAGCAGCGTAGGAGGAATTAAAACTGAAGCTTTCTTT. Its translation: CASSVGGIKTEAFF.

The chain has TRBV27 and TRBJ2-5; a weak D match, TRBD2 (7 bases). This CDR3 is built from 14 residues. Germline assignment: CDR1 MNHEY and CDR2 SMNVEV (reference sequence). Trimming cost V 0 bases and J 6 bases, with 11 bases left between them. The CDR3 is CASSLSWGGQTQYF. For the CDR3, the DNA is TGTGCCAGCAGTTTATCGTGGGGGGGCCAGACCCAGTACTTC.

V gene TRBV4-3 combines with J gene TRBJ1-2, with 9 bases lining up with TRBD1. CDR1 is LGHNA, CDR2 YSLEER, per germline. There are 15 residues in the CDR3. After removal of 4 bases from V and 5 bases from J, the junction contained 8 bases not matched to a gene. CDR3: CASSPSGTGFYGYTF. CDR3 nucleotide sequence: TGCGCCAGCAGCCCTTCCGGGACAGGGTTTTATGGCTACACCTTC.

The CDR3 DNA sequence: TGTGCCAGCAGCCCTGGGGGAGGTGGCACTGAAGCTTTCTTT. Protein sequence: CASSPGGGGTEAFF. The genes are TRBV9 and TRBJ1-1; D perhaps matches TRBD1 (5 bases). V was trimmed by 4 bases and J by 4 bases, leaving 14 bases between them. From germline, CDR1 is SGDLS and CDR2 YYNGEE. The CDR3 is made up of 14 amino acids.

J is TRBJ1-2 and V is TRBV10-3, with 10 bases fitting TRBD1. V was clipped by 6 bases and J by 8 bases; unmatched bases: 9. Germline assignment: CDR1 ENHRY and CDR2 SYGVKD. The CDR3 consists of 14 residues. The CDR3 DNA is TGTGCCATCAGAGAATACGGGACAGGGGACGGCTACACCTTC. Residues: CAIREYGTGDGYTF.

The chain employs TRBV5-4 and TRBJ2-7; 7 nucleotides align to TRBD1. With V trimmed by 4 bases and J by 6 bases, 4 bases remained unmatched. This CDR3 spans 12 amino acids. Per the germline V gene, CDR1 is SGHNT and CDR2 is YYREEE (reference sequence). CDR3 amino acids: CASSPTGSEQYF. The DNA for the CDR3 is TGTGCCAGCAGCCCGACAGGGTCCGAGCAGTACTTC.

Only a few counts were recorded for this clone. The rearrangement links TRBV7-3 to TRBJ2-7; a weak D match, TRBD2 (6 bases). This CDR3 contains 14 residues. Trimming shortened V by 3 bases and J by 1 base, and 10 bases separated the two germline ends. CDR1 is SGHTA, CDR2 FQGTGA, per germline. The CDR3 sequence is CASSLAGPSYEQYF. The CDR3 nucleotides are TGTGCCAGCAGCTTGGCGGGACCTTCCTACGAGCAGTACTTC. The entire variable domain, with the rest obtained from reference TRBV7-3 and TRBJ2-7, is as follows: GAGVSQTPSNKVTEKGKYVELRCDPISGHTALYWYRQSLGQGPEFLIYFQGTGAADDSGLPNDRFFAVRPEGSVSTLKIQRTERGDSAVYLCASSLAGPSYEQYFGPGTRLTVT.

The V gene is TRBV4-3, the J gene TRBJ2-7, with a tentative D call TRBD1 (6 bases). From germline, CDR1 is LGHNA and CDR2 YSLEER. With 0 bases removed from V and 3 bases from J, the gap between germline ends came to 9 bases. The CDR3 totals 14 residues. CDR3 sequence (DNA): TGCGCCAGCAGCCAAGATCCCAGGGGCTACGAGCAGTACTTC. This codes for CASSQDPRGYEQYF.

The chain recombines TRBV7-8 with TRBJ2-1, with TRBD1 as a possible D gene (6 bases). In germline, CDR1 is SGHVS, CDR2 FQNEAQ. CDR3 size: 13 residues. The V gene lost 4 bases and the J gene lost 7 bases, with 11 bases spanning the gap. The CDR3 loop is CASSYHRDNEQFF. CDR3 in DNA: TGTGCCAGCAGCTACCACAGGGATAATGAGCAGTTCTTC.

This clone appeared a single time. J is TRBJ1-1 and V is TRBV5-1; D is undetermined. The CDR3 has 14 residues. Trimming cost V 0 bases and J 1 base, with 7 bases left between them. CDR1 and CDR2 from the germline V gene are SGHRS and YFSETQ. This CDR3 is CASSLGAGNTEAFF. CDR3 DNA: TGCGCCAGCAGCTTGGGGGCAGGGAACACTGAAGCTTTCTTT. The full variable domain, with the rest looked up from reference TRBV5-1 and TRBJ1-1, is KAGVTQTPRYLIKTRGQQVTLSCSPISGHRSVSWYQQTPGQGLQFLFEYFSETQRNKGNFPGRFSGRQFSNSRSEMNVSTLELGDSALYLCASSLGAGNTEAFFGQGTRLTVV.

This chain connects TRBV7-3 to TRBJ2-1; possibly TRBD1 for D (6 bases). The CDR3 extends over 13 amino acids. V gave up 3 bases and J gave up 5 bases, with 8 bases separating them. Germline assignment: CDR1 SGHTA and CDR2 FQGTGA. DNA of the CDR3: TGTGCCAGCAGCTTGGACAGCGACAATGAGCAGTTCTTC. It specifies CASSLDSDNEQFF.

This chain links TRBV18 with TRBJ2-7; no clear D gene. This CDR3 has 16 amino acids. Germline-derived CDR1 and CDR2 are KGHSH and LQKENI. The V and J ends lost 1 base and 2 bases respectively, with 15 bases between them. The CDR3 DNA sequence: TGTGCCAGCTCACCACAGGCGAACAGCCAAACCTACGAGCAGTACTTC. Protein: CASSPQANSQTYEQYF.

This chain connects TRBV6-2 or TRBV6-3 to TRBJ1-2; D is perhaps TRBD1 (6 bases). V gave up 5 bases and J gave up 8 bases, with 21 bases separating them. The CDR3 totals 15 residues. Germline CDR1 MNHEY, CDR2 SVGEGT. The CDR3 sequence is CASSALLTGMRGYTF. The CDR3 DNA sequence: TGTGCCAGCAGTGCGCTTTTGACAGGCATGCGGGGCTACACCTTC.

Relative to its sample, this clone is medium-sized. V and J are TRBV27 and TRBJ2-7; TRBD2 is a possible D gene (6 bases). Germline V gene sequence: CDR1 MNHEY, CDR2 SMNVEV (reference sequence). With 5 bases removed from V and 2 bases from J, the gap between germline ends came to 19 bases. The CDR3 is 16 amino acids. CDR3 protein: CASSPDPGLFTYEQYF. For the CDR3, the DNA is TGTGCCAGCAGTCCCGACCCCGGACTATTTACCTACGAGCAGTACTTC.

The J gene is TRBJ2-3, the V gene TRBV5-4, with 13 bases matching TRBD2. V was clipped by 1 base and J by 7 bases; unmatched bases: 6. Germline values: CDR1 SGHNT, CDR2 YYREEE (reference sequence). The length of the CDR3 is 16 residues. The CDR3 region is CASSLRGTSGTYTQYF. CDR3 nucleotides: TGTGCCAGCAGCTTGAGAGGGACTAGCGGGACTTATACGCAGTATTTT.

This rearrangement joins TRBV30 to TRBJ1-2; 7 positions match TRBD1. The CDR3 runs 13 residues. Trimming cost V 6 bases and J 7 bases; bases outside gene matches: 11. Looked up from germline, CDR1 is GTSNPN and CDR2 is SVGIG (reference sequence). CDR3 loop: CACARQGVTGYTF. As DNA, the CDR3 is TGTGCCTGTGCCCGGCAGGGGGTAACTGGCTACACCTTC.